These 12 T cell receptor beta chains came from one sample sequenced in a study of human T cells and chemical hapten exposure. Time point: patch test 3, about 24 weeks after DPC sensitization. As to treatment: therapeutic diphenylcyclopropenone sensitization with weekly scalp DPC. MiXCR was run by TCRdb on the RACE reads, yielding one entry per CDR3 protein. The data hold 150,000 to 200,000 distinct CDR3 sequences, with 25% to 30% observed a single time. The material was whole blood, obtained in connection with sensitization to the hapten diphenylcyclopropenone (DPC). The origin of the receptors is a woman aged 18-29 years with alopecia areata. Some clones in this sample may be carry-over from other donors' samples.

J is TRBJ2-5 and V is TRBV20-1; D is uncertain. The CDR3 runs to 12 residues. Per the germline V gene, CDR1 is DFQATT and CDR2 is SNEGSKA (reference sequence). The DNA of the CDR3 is TGCTCCAGTATGTTCTTTCAAGAGACCCAGTACTTC. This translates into CSSMFFQETQYF.

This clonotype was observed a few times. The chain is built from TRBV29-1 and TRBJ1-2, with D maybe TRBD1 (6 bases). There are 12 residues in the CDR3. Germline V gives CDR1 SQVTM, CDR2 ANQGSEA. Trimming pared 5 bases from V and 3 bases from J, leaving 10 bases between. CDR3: CSVQDSYYGYTF. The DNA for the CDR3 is TGCAGCGTTCAGGACAGCTACTATGGCTACACCTTC. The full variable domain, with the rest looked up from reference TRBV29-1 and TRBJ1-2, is SAVISQKPSRDICQRGTSLTIQCQVDSQVTMMFWYRQQPGQSLTLIATANQGSEATYESGFVIDKFPISRPNLTFSTLTVSNMSPEDSSIYLCSVQDSYYGYTFGSGTRLTVV.

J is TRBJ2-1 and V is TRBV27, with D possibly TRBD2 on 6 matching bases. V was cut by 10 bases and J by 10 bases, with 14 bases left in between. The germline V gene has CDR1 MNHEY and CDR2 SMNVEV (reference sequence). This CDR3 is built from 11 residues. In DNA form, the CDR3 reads TGTGCCACCATTCGGGGAGGCGAGCAGTTCTTC. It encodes CATIRGGEQFF.

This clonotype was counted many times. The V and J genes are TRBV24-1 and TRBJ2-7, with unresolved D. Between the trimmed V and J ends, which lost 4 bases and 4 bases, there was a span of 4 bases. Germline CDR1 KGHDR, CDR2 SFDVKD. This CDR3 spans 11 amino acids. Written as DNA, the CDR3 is TGTGCCACCAGTGACGCTTACGAGCAGTACTTC. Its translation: CATSDAYEQYF.

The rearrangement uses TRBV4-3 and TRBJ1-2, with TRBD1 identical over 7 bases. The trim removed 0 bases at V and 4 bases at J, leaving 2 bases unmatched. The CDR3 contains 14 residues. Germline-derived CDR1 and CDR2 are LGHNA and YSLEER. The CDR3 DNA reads TGCGCCAGCAGCCAAGAAAGGGGGCCCTATGGCTACACCTTC. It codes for CASSQERGPYGYTF.

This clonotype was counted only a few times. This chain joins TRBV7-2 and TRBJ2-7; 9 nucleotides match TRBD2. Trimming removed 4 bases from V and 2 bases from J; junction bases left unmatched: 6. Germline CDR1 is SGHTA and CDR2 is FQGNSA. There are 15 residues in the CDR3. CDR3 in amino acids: CASSSSGRIPYEQYF. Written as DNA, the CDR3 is TGTGCCAGCAGCTCGAGCGGGAGGATCCCCTACGAGCAGTACTTC. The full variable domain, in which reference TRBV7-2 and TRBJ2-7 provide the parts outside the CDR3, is GAGVSQSPSNKVTEKGKDVELRCDPISGHTALYWYRQSLGQGLEFLIYFQGNSAPDKSGLPSDRFSAERTGGSVSTLTIQRTQQEDSAVYLCASSSSGRIPYEQYFGPGTRLTVT.

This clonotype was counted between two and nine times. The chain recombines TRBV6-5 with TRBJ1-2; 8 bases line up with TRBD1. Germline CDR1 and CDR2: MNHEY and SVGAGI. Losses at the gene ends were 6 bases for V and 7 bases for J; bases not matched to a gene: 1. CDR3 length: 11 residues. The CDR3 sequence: CASRTGGGYTF. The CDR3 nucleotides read TGTGCCAGCAGAACAGGGGGTGGCTACACCTTC.

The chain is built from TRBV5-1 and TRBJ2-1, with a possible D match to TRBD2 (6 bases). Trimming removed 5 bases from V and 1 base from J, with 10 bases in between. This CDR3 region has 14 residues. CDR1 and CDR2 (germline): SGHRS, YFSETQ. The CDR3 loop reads CASRLAESYNEQFF. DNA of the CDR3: TGCGCCAGCAGGTTAGCGGAGTCCTACAATGAGCAGTTCTTC.

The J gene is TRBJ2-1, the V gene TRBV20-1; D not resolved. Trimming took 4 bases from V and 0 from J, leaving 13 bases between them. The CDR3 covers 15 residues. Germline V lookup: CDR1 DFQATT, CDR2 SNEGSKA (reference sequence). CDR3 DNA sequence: TGCAGTGCTAAGCCGGACCCGAGCTCCTACAATGAGCAGTTCTTC. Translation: CSAKPDPSSYNEQFF.

The CDR3 DNA sequence: TGTGCCTTGTCCGCGGGACAGGGGATTAGGCAGTACTTC. This sequence encodes CALSAGQGIRQYF. The chain is built from TRBV30 and TRBJ2-7; 10 bases are shared with TRBD1. Germline V gene data show CDR1 as GTSNPN and CDR2 as SVGIG (reference sequence). Trimming took 7 bases from V and 9 from J; bases not matched to a gene: 12. There are 13 residues in the CDR3.

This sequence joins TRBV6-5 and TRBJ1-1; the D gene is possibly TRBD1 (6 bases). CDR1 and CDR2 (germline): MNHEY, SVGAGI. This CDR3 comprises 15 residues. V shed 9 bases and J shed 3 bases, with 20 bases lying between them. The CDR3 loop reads CASKFLSSGDTEAFF. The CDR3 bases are TGTGCCAGTAAATTTTTATCATCAGGGGACACTGAAGCTTTCTTT.

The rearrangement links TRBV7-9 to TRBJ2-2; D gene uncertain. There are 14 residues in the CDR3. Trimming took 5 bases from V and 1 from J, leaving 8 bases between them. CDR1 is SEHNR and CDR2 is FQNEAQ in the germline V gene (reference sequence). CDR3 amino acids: CASSHGWNTGELFF. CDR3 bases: TGTGCCAGCAGCCATGGATGGAACACCGGGGAGCTGTTTTTT.